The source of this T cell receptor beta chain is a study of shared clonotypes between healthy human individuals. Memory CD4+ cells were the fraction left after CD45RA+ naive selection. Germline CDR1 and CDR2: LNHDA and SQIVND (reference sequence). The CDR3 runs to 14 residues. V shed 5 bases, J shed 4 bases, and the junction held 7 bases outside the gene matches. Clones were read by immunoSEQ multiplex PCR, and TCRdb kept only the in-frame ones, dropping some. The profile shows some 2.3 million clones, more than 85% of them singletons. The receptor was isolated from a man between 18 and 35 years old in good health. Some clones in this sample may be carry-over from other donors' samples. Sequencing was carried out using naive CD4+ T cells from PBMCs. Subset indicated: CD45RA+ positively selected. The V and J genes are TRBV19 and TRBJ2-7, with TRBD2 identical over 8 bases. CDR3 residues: CASSPKRETYEQYF. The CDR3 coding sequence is TGTGCCAGTAGTCCCAAGCGGGAGACTTACGAGCAGTACTTC.